This T cell receptor beta chain was sequenced during a study of T-cell reconstitution after alpha-beta-depleted transplantation in children. This clonotype was seen ten or more times. What it recognizes is unknown. A library of TCRbeta sequences, prepared with unique molecular identifiers, was generated. TCRdb fed the PCR reads into MiXCR, producing one record per CDR3 protein. The sample lists around 300,000 distinct CDR3 sequences; roughly 12% were seen once. Findings and caveats of the study: After one year, T-cell counts and TCRbeta diversity mostly came from new T cells.

This TCR derives from a male patient aged 2-15 years who had a stem cell transplant for chronic granulomatous disease, so the T cells may come from the graft donor. Here the sequenced sample was peripheral blood, taken 180 days after TCRalphabeta/CD19-depleted stem cell transplant.

The CDR3 protein is CASSPELAGGSYEQYF. The CDR3 DNA is TGTGCCAGCAGCCCGGAACTAGCGGGAGGGTCCTACGAGCAGTACTTC. The chain recombines TRBV3-1 with TRBJ2-7; 13 bases align to TRBD2. Germline V gene data show CDR1 as LGHDT and CDR2 as YNNKEL (reference sequence). The J segment lost 1 base and the V segment lost 4 bases, leaving 4 bases of the junction unmatched. The CDR3 consists of 16 residues.